One sample yielded the 5 T cell receptor beta chains listed below, sequenced in a study of cytomegalovirus exposure and HLA in healthy donors. The PCR had 60 Vbeta and 13 Jbeta primers. Generated by immunoSEQ multiplex PCR, the TCRdb table keeps only in-frame clones and is missing some. The sample spans 130,000 to 150,000 clones; the ten largest clones claim around 1.5%. Sequenced input: PBMCs. These receptors were obtained from a woman between 50 and 59 years old in good health and CMV-seronegative.

This sequence joins TRBV4-2 and TRBJ1-2, with 9 bases lining up with TRBD1. CDR1 and CDR2 from the germline V gene are LGHNA and YNFKEQ. The CDR3 spans 14 residues. V was clipped by 4 bases and J by 5 bases; unmatched bases: 5. CDR3 nucleotides: TGTGCCAGCAGCCGGACAGGGGAGAGTTATGGCTACACCTTC. It encodes CASSRTGESYGYTF.

This sequence joins TRBV28 and TRBJ1-5; D uncertain. From germline, CDR1 is MDHEN and CDR2 SYDVKM. The V gene lost 7 bases and the J gene lost 5 bases, with 15 bases spanning the gap. CDR3 length: 14 residues. CDR3 protein: CASKGRREDQPQHF. CDR3 nucleotides: TGTGCCAGCAAAGGACGTCGGGAGGATCAGCCCCAGCATTTT.

The J gene is TRBJ1-4, the V gene TRBV4-3, with 10 bases aligning to TRBD1. The germline gives CDR1 LGHNA, CDR2 YSLEER. The CDR3 runs 15 residues. With V trimmed by 3 bases and J by 7 bases, 5 bases remained unmatched. The DNA of the CDR3 is TGCGCCAGCAGCCAGACAGGGGGCGCGGGTGAAAAACTGTTTTTT. It codes for CASSQTGGAGEKLFF.

The gene calls are TRBV7-6 and TRBJ1-5, with D uncertain. V gave up 5 bases and J gave up 0 bases, with 17 bases separating them. Germline V gives CDR1 SGHVS, CDR2 FNYEAQ. This CDR3 has 17 residues. The chain's CDR3 is CASSPIAGPYSNQPQHF. Written as DNA, the CDR3 is TGTGCCAGCAGCCCGATCGCAGGTCCTTATAGCAATCAGCCCCAGCATTTT.

The chain uses TRBV28 and TRBJ2-7, with 8 bases matching TRBD1. Germline CDR1 MDHEN, CDR2 SYDVKM. V shed 2 bases, J shed 13 bases, and the junction held 4 bases outside the gene matches. There are 11 residues in the CDR3. The CDR3 is CASSLRTGTYF. In DNA form, the CDR3 reads TGTGCCAGCAGTTTACGGACAGGGACCTACTTC.